This T cell receptor beta chain is from a study of beta chain features in type 1 diabetes. Investigators reverse transcribed all isolated RNA, so they sequenced expressed TCRB transcripts. The data were produced by immunoSEQ multiplex PCR, yet TCRdb's version contains in-frame clones alone and is incomplete. Among approximately 160,000 clones, 10% to 13% were seen once, and the ten largest hold more than 0.45%. Notes on the study in general: Moderately but significantly shorter TCRB CDR3s were found in Type 1 diabetes patients in all four CD4+ subsets.

Germline V gives CDR1 LGHNA, CDR2 YNFKEQ. CDR3 length: 17 amino acids. Unmatched junction bases numbered 11, after V lost 4 bases and J lost 6 bases. This clone appeared a few times. The antigen is undetermined. This receptor was identified in a man aged 30 to 45 with type 1 diabetes. Sequencing input: central memory CD4+ T cells from blood. V usage is TRBV4-2 and J usage is TRBJ2-1; 11 nucleotides match TRBD2. DNA of the CDR3: TGTGCCAGCAGCCCCAGAACCGGGACTAGCGGCCGCAATGAGCAGTTCTTC. Translation gives CASSPRTGTSGRNEQFF.